A single sample gave rise to the 7 T cell receptor beta chains below, sequenced in a study of T cells in Graves' hyperthyroidism and ophthalmopathy. RNA transcripts were the template for amplifying TCR beta CDR3 regions. A first-round RT-PCR of the TCR CDR3 used the HTBI primer set. TCRdb reprocessed the multiplex PCR reads with MiXCR, giving one entry per CDR3 protein. Here the sample spans some 600,000 distinct CDR3 sequences, more than 11% being singletons. Sequenced input: blood. All receptors derive from a young woman with Graves' hyperthyroidism that later progressed to Graves' ophthalmopathy.

This clonotype was counted ten times or more. This rearrangement joins TRBV12-3 or TRBV12-4 to TRBJ2-6; D gene ambiguous. V was clipped by 8 bases and J by 0 bases, with 11 bases between them. The CDR3 covers 15 residues. CDR3 sequence (DNA): TGTGCCAGCTCTCACAGCAACTCTGGGGCCAACGTCCTGACTTTC. Translated: CASSHSNSGANVLTF.

Many counts were recorded for this clonotype. This chain joins TRBV28 and TRBJ2-5; D not resolved. Germline CDR1 MDHEN, CDR2 SYDVKM. V lost 4 bases, J lost 4 bases, and 10 bases lay in between. The CDR3 extends over 13 amino acids. DNA of the CDR3: TGTGCCAGCAGTTCCGGACGAGGAGAGACCCAGTACTTC. It codes for CASSSGRGETQYF.

This chain uses TRBV7-9 with TRBJ2-7; perhaps D is TRBD1 or TRBD2 (6 bases each). This CDR3 is built from 14 residues. Trimming shortened V by 6 bases and J by 2 bases, and 14 bases separated the two germline ends. In germline, CDR1 is SEHNR, CDR2 FQNEAQ (reference sequence). The CDR3 DNA reads TGTGCCAGCAGGAGGGGGGCTACAGCCTACGAGCAGTACTTC. Protein: CASRRGATAYEQYF. The full variable domain, with the rest looked up from reference TRBV7-9 and TRBJ2-7, is DTGVSQNPRHKITKRGQNVTFRCDPISEHNRLYWYRQTLGQGPEFLTYFQNEAQLEKSRLLSDRFSAERPKGSFSTLEIQRTEQGDSAMYLCASRRGATAYEQYFGPGTRLTVT.

The gene calls are TRBV4-1 and TRBJ2-1, with TRBD1 identical over 10 bases. V lost 1 base, J lost 8 bases, and 17 bases stayed unmatched. From germline, CDR1 is MGHRA and CDR2 YSYEKL. The CDR3 runs 19 residues. CDR3 DNA sequence: TGCGCCAGCAGCCAAGGCAGGGCCTTCCGGGACAGGGGCTATGATGAGCAGTTCTTC. Encoded protein: CASSQGRAFRDRGYDEQFF.

This clonotype was picked up many times. The chain links TRBV11-2 to TRBJ2-5, with 8 bases that match TRBD2. The DNA end is a closer match to TRBJ2-3, so the J assignment may be wrong. CDR1 is SGHAT and CDR2 is FQNNGV in the germline V gene. This CDR3 comprises 12 residues. CDR3 residues: CASSQAGETQYF. In DNA form, the CDR3 reads TGTGCCAGCAGCCAAGCGGGAGAAACGCAGTATTTT.

V usage is TRBV12-3 or TRBV12-4 and J usage is TRBJ2-1, with D perhaps matching TRBD1 (6 bases). There are 16 residues in the CDR3. The V gene lost 4 bases and the J gene lost 7 bases, with 20 bases spanning the gap. CDR3 region: CASSSSQGLGSNEQFF. The CDR3 bases are TGTGCCAGCAGTTCCAGCCAGGGGCTGGGCTCAAATGAGCAGTTCTTC.

The genes are TRBV20-1 and TRBJ2-2; D remains ambiguous. The CDR3 extends over 11 amino acids. Germline V CDR1 and CDR2: DFQATT, SNEGSKA (reference sequence). Trimming removed 5 bases from V and 8 bases from J, with 9 bases in between. CDR3: CSAGMAGELFF. CDR3 DNA sequence: TGCAGTGCTGGGATGGCGGGGGAGCTGTTTTTT.